This T cell receptor (beta chain) was documented in a study of blood T cells in healthy people across ages. This clonotype turned up a few times. Through a sample-barcoded 5' primer and a J-beta primer mix, a second PCR was run for 7 to 11 cycles. TCRdb analysed the 5' RACE reads with MiXCR anew, one entry per CDR3 protein. The data show about a million distinct CDR3 sequences, with roughly 47% seen just once and 20% to 25% held by the top ten. The sequence came from a woman in her fifties or sixties in good health. What was sequenced was blood.

This CDR3 reads CSAPRGQEQFF. The DNA of the CDR3 is TGCAGTGCTCCCAGAGGACAGGAGCAGTTCTTC. The rearrangement joins TRBV20-1 to TRBJ2-1; TRBD1 might be the D (6 bases). CDR1 is DFQATT, CDR2 SNEGSKA, per germline (reference sequence). Trimming removed 5 bases at V and 10 bases at J, with 12 bases between. This CDR3 region has 11 residues.